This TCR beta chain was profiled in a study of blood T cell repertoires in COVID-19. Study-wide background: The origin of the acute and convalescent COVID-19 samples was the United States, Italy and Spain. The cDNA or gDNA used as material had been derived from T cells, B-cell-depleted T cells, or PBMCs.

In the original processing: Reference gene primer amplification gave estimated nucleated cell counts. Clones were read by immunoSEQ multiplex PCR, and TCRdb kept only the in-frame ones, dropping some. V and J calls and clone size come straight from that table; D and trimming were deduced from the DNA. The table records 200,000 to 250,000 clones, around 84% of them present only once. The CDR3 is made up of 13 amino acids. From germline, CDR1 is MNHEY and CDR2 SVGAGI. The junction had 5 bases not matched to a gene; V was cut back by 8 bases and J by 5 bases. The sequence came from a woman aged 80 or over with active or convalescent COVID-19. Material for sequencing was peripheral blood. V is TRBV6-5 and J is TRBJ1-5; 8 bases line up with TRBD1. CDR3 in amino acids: CASRQGLYQPQHF. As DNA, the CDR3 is TGTGCCAGCCGACAGGGGCTCTATCAGCCCCAGCATTTT.